These 5 T cell receptor beta chains came from one sample sequenced in a study of CD8 T cells in ankylosing spondylitis. TCRdb reprocessed the 5' RACE reads with MiXCR, giving one entry per CDR3 protein. The sample holds some 340,000 distinct CDR3 sequences, around 15% seen once. Sequencing used blood, either unsorted or a sorted T cell fraction (not recorded which). Every receptor here comes from a male donor with ankylosing spondylitis or in good health (not recorded which).

J is TRBJ1-3 and V is TRBV4-2; no clear D gene. Germline CDR1 LGHNA, CDR2 YNFKEQ. The CDR3 runs 13 residues. Trimming took off 1 base at V and 1 base at J, with 2 bases between the two ends. The CDR3 region is CASSQVSGNTIYF. CDR3 DNA sequence: TGTGCCAGCAGCCAAGTTTCTGGAAACACCATATATTTT.

The chain has TRBV14 and TRBJ2-3, with D possibly being TRBD1 (6 bases). This CDR3 is built from 15 residues. Germline V gives CDR1 SGHDN, CDR2 FVKESK. Trimming shortened V by 4 bases and J by 5 bases, and 16 bases separated the two germline ends. As DNA, the CDR3 is TGTGCCAGCAGCCCCGACAGGAATAGAGGAGATACGCAGTATTTT. Translated: CASSPDRNRGDTQYF.

This clonotype came up many times. The chain employs TRBV7-2 and TRBJ2-7, with a possible D match to TRBD2 (6 bases). The germline V and J ends were trimmed by 1 base and 4 bases, with 14 bases remaining between them. The germline V gene encodes CDR1 SGHTA and CDR2 FQGNSA. The CDR3 has 15 amino acids. This chain's CDR3 is CASSLGLVGRYEQYF. CDR3 in DNA: TGTGCCAGCAGCTTAGGACTAGTAGGTCGATACGAGCAGTACTTC.

This clonotype was counted between two and nine times. The chain combines TRBV25-1 with TRBJ2-7; D call uncertain. Germline CDR1 and CDR2: MGHDK and SYGVNS. Trimming shortened V by 1 base and J by 3 bases, and 19 bases separated the two germline ends. This CDR3 has 17 amino acids. This chain's CDR3 is CASSESAWEQGFYEQYF. In DNA form, the CDR3 reads TGTGCCAGCAGTGAATCAGCCTGGGAACAAGGGTTCTACGAGCAGTACTTC.

CDR3 amino acids: CSASGFYYEQYF. The CDR3 nucleotides read TGCAGTGCTAGCGGGTTCTACTACGAGCAGTACTTC. The chain recombines TRBV20-1 with TRBJ2-7; D is undetermined. Trimming left V 3 bases short and J 3 bases short, with 9 bases between. Per germline, CDR1 DFQATT and CDR2 SNEGSKA (reference sequence). This CDR3 has 12 residues.